The present entry profiles one TCR beta chain with its context. Its antigen is not identified. Clones were read by immunoSEQ multiplex PCR, and TCRdb kept only the in-frame ones, dropping some. The repertoire holds under 4,000 clones, roughly 85% seen once, with approximately 1.7% in the top ten. This entry comes from a study of Tregs in tolerant kidney transplant recipients. Study findings and constraints: For some patients, primers changed over time, blocking nucleotide-level comparison.

Germline V gene lookup returns CDR1 SQVTM and CDR2 ANQGSEA. This CDR3 comprises 13 residues. Trimming left V 6 bases short and J 7 bases short, with 18 bases between. This TCR was recovered from a human donor who received a combined kidney and bone marrow transplant. This specimen was Tregs from blood, taken before the transplant. The chain couples TRBV29-1 to TRBJ1-2, with D hard to call. The chain's CDR3 is CSVSSSLGSGYTF. The CDR3 DNA follows: TGCAGCGTGTCCTCGAGCCTAGGGAGTGGCTACACCTTC. Supplemented by reference TRBV29-1 and TRBJ1-2, the full variable domain reads SAVISQKPSRDICQRGTSLTIQCQVDSQVTMMFWYRQQPGQSLTLIATANQGSEATYESGFVIDKFPISRPNLTFSTLTVSNMSPEDSSIYLCSVSSSLGSGYTFGSGTRLTVV.